This T cell receptor (beta chain) stems from a study of cytomegalovirus exposure and HLA in healthy donors. For the study at large: Previous work identified 100 million or so unique TCR beta sequences from 200 million or so T cells.

Study observations and caveats: CMV serostatus alone was available as immune exposure information. An apparent linkage of common viral pathogens to several of the most significant clusters emerged in a later analysis. Roughly even sequencing depth across donors was the assumption behind the presence/absence analyses.

As regards this clone: Its cognate antigen is unknown.

A multiplex PCR was run with 60 Vbeta primers and 13 Jbeta primers. Using immunoSEQ multiplex PCR, the repertoire was profiled, and TCRdb retains in-frame clones only, with some absent. The top ten clones hold around 1.6% of a sample with around 120,000 clones, about 69% of them seen once. The V gene end was trimmed by 11 bases and the J gene end by 5 bases; junction bases not matched to a gene: 9. The CDR3 is 14 amino acids. Germline lookup yields CDR1 MNHEY and CDR2 SVGAGI. The chain recombines TRBV6-5 with TRBJ2-5; 12 bases agree with TRBD1. This sequence originates from a woman younger than 35 in good health and CMV-seronegative. The sequenced material came from PBMCs. CDR3 protein: CASWDRGLGETQYF. The DNA of the CDR3 is TGTGCCTCTTGGGACAGGGGGCTGGGGGAGACCCAGTACTTC.